This TCR beta chain was retrieved from a study of CD8+CD57+ T cells in acquired aplastic anemia. This clonotype occurred many times. The template used for profiling TCR beta VDJ and CDR3 was genomic DNA. TCRdb reanalysed the reads using MiXCR and keeps one entry per CDR3 protein. The sample shows about 200,000 distinct CDR3 sequences, approximately 51% of them seen only once. V was cut by 7 bases and J by 7 bases, with 10 bases left in between. The CDR3 sequence is 11 residues long. The germline V gene has CDR1 SQVTM and CDR2 ANQGSEA. CD8+CD57+ cell expansion, shown by flow cytometry, had occurred in the patients selected for sequencing.

Sequenced: sorted CD4+, CD8+, or CD8+CD57+ T cells (not recorded which) from PBMCs. The chain uses TRBV29-1 and TRBJ1-4; no clear D. This TCR derives from a human donor with aplastic anemia. The CDR3 DNA is TGCAGCGCAGCAGTCGGTGAAAAACTGTTTTTT. It encodes CSAAVGEKLFF.